This passage covers 26 T cell receptor beta chains from one sample sequenced in a study of cytomegalovirus exposure and HLA in healthy donors. Data came from immunoSEQ multiplex PCR; TCRdb stores just in-frame clones and leaves some out. In the table there are 250,000 to 350,000 clones, 88% of which are singletons. The sample comprised PBMCs. The receptor set was obtained from a man under 40 in good health and CMV-seronegative.

This clone was recorded only once. The rearrangement uses TRBV9 and TRBJ2-7, with TRBD2 identical over 12 bases. The CDR3 sequence is 16 residues long. The trim removed 2 bases at V and 2 bases at J, leaving 5 bases unmatched. Germline-derived CDR1 and CDR2 are SGDLS and YYNGEE. The CDR3 is CASSVGTSGFTYEQYF. CDR3 nucleotides: TGTGCCAGCAGCGTGGGGACTAGCGGGTTTACCTACGAGCAGTACTTC. The entire variable domain, with the rest obtained from reference TRBV9 and TRBJ2-7, is as follows: DSGVTQTPKHLITATGQRVTLRCSPRSGDLSVYWYQQSLDQGLQFLIQYYNGEERAKGNILERFSAQQFPDLHSELNLSSLELGDSALYFCASSVGTSGFTYEQYFGPGTRLTVT.

The CDR3 loop reads CASSVDGTSYEQYF. The CDR3 bases are TGTGCCAGCAGCGTAGATGGGACAAGCTACGAGCAGTACTTC. The chain combines TRBV9 with TRBJ2-7; D is perhaps TRBD1 (6 bases). V lost 0 bases to trimming and J lost 3 bases, with 10 bases between them. This CDR3 comprises 14 residues. Germline V lookup: CDR1 SGDLS, CDR2 YYNGEE.

The chain is built from TRBV5-1 and TRBJ1-4; D remains ambiguous. V was shortened by 4 bases and J by 8 bases, with 18 bases between the two germline ends. This CDR3 has 15 amino acids. Germline CDR1 SGHRS, CDR2 YFSETQ. CDR3 residues: CASSQAVGRGEKLFF. The DNA for the CDR3 is TGCGCCAGCAGCCAAGCGGTCGGGCGAGGGGAAAAACTGTTTTTT.

This clone appeared a single time. This rearrangement joins TRBV6-5 to TRBJ2-5; 12 bases align to TRBD2. There are 15 residues in the CDR3. The J segment lost 0 bases and the V segment lost 5 bases, leaving 1 base of the junction unmatched. Germline CDR1 reads MNHEY; CDR2 reads SVGAGI. The DNA for the CDR3 is TGTGCCAGCAGTCCTAGCGGGGGGGACCAAGAGACCCAGTACTTC. Its protein is CASSPSGGDQETQYF.

In this sample, this clone turned up once. This rearrangement joins TRBV4-3 to TRBJ1-3; TRBD1 might be the D (5 bases). Germline CDR1 is LGHNA and CDR2 is YSLEER. This CDR3 has 16 residues. The V end was cut by 4 bases, the J end by 4 bases, with 17 bases between. The CDR3 sequence is CASSRDSPRSGNTIYF. As DNA, the CDR3 is TGCGCCAGCAGCCGCGACAGTCCCAGGAGCGGAAACACCATATATTTT.

V is TRBV5-1 and J is TRBJ2-5; D gene ambiguous. The V gene lost 3 bases and the J gene lost 5 bases, with 11 bases spanning the gap. Germline V gene sequence: CDR1 SGHRS, CDR2 YFSETQ. CDR3 length: 13 residues. CDR3: CASSSESWETQYF. The CDR3 DNA reads as TGCGCCAGCAGCTCGGAGTCCTGGGAGACCCAGTACTTC.

V is TRBV11-1 and J is TRBJ2-2; weak D call: TRBD1 (5 bases). V was trimmed by 5 bases and J by 1 base, leaving 11 bases between them. Germline V lookup: CDR1 SGHAT, CDR2 FQDESV (reference sequence). This CDR3 is 15 amino acids long. The CDR3 loop reads CASSPRAGNTGELFF. DNA for the CDR3: TGTGCCAGCAGCCCCAGGGCAGGGAACACCGGGGAGCTGTTTTTT.

The chain has TRBV10-1 and TRBJ2-3, with TRBD1 as a possible D gene (5 bases). Trimming stripped 3 bases from V and 0 bases from J, with 10 bases between. CDR3 length: 15 amino acids. The germline V gene has CDR1 WNHNN and CDR2 SYGVQD (reference sequence). In DNA form, the CDR3 reads TGCGCCAGCAGTGAAAGGGGATCTAGCACAGATACGCAGTATTTT. It codes for CASSERGSSTDTQYF.

The V call is TRBV13, the J call TRBJ2-5; 13 bases agree with TRBD2. Germline trimming cut 5 bases from V and 0 bases from J; bases unmatched to any gene: 9. The CDR3 contains 18 residues. Germline CDR1 and CDR2: PRHDT and FYEKMQ (reference sequence). The CDR3, as DNA: TGTGCCAGCAGCCTGAGACTAGCGGGGGGCGGGTACCAAGAGACCCAGTACTTC. This encodes CASSLRLAGGGYQETQYF. Drawing the rest from reference TRBV13 and TRBJ2-5, the complete variable domain is AAGVIQSPRHLIKEKRETATLKCYPIPRHDTVYWYQQGPGQDPQFLISFYEKMQSDKGSIPDRFSAQQFSDYHSELNMSSLELGDSALYFCASSLRLAGGGYQETQYFGPGTRLLVL.

This clone was detected a few times. The chain combines TRBV7-6 with TRBJ2-1, with D perhaps TRBD1 (6 bases). Germline CDR1 reads SGHVS; CDR2 reads FNYEAQ. Trimming took off 5 bases at V and 6 bases at J, with 14 bases between the two ends. This CDR3 has 14 amino acids. This chain's CDR3 is CASSPTGQLNEQFF. CDR3 coding DNA: TGTGCCAGCAGCCCTACGGGACAACTCAATGAGCAGTTCTTC.

The chain carries TRBV14 and TRBJ1-2, with unresolved D. V gave up 0 bases and J gave up 7 bases, with 18 bases separating them. Germline V gives CDR1 SGHDN, CDR2 FVKESK. The CDR3 consists of 16 residues. The CDR3 sequence is CASSQDRPIARIGYTF. The CDR3, as DNA: TGTGCCAGCAGCCAAGATCGGCCTATAGCTAGGATTGGCTACACCTTC.

This chain links TRBV2 with TRBJ2-6; possibly TRBD2 for D (5 bases). The CDR3 runs 17 residues. The germline V gene encodes CDR1 SNHLY and CDR2 FYNNEI. V lost 6 bases and J 0 bases, leaving 15 bases between the germline ends. For the CDR3, the DNA is TGTGCCAGCAGCTCACGGGGTTTTCTCTCTGGGGCCAACGTCCTGACTTTC. Amino acid sequence: CASSSRGFLSGANVLTF.

The V gene is TRBV27, the J gene TRBJ2-7, with D possibly TRBD1 on 6 matching bases. CDR3 length: 15 residues. V was clipped by 4 bases and J by 0 bases, with 13 bases between them. From germline, CDR1 is MNHEY and CDR2 SMNVEV (reference sequence). The CDR3 bases are TGTGCCAGCAGTTCTACCGGGACACACTCCTACGAGCAGTACTTC. Encoded protein: CASSSTGTHSYEQYF.

V is TRBV9 and J is TRBJ2-3, with 11 nucleotides matching TRBD2. This CDR3 is built from 17 residues. J was trimmed by 4 bases and V by 6 bases; bases with no gene match: 13. Germline CDR1 reads SGDLS; CDR2 reads YYNGEE. DNA for the CDR3: TGTGCCAGCACCTCCCTCTATAGCGGGGGGGCCCCAGATACGCAGTATTTT. Its translation is CASTSLYSGGAPDTQYF. The full variable domain, with the rest looked up from reference TRBV9 and TRBJ2-3, is DSGVTQTPKHLITATGQRVTLRCSPRSGDLSVYWYQQSLDQGLQFLIQYYNGEERAKGNILERFSAQQFPDLHSELNLSSLELGDSALYFCASTSLYSGGAPDTQYFGPGTRLTVL.

The V call is TRBV10-3, the J call TRBJ2-7; 8 bases are shared with TRBD1. Germline V gene data show CDR1 as ENHRY and CDR2 as SYGVKD. CDR3 size: 15 residues. The trim removed 5 bases at V and 4 bases at J, leaving 10 bases unmatched. CDR3 in amino acids: CAISHSTGDDYEQYF. Written as DNA, the CDR3 is TGTGCCATCAGTCATTCGACAGGGGATGATTACGAGCAGTACTTC.

About this clone itself: Different DNA sequences within this sample yield the same CDR3. This chain joins TRBV6-1 and TRBJ2-5; weak D call: TRBD1 (6 bases). The CDR3 runs to 13 residues. In germline, CDR1 is MNHNS, CDR2 SASEGT. V lost 6 bases, J lost 2 bases, and 10 bases lay in between. The chain's CDR3 is CASSRGQQETQYF. The CDR3 DNA sequence: TGTGCCAGCAGCAGGGGTCAGCAAGAGACCCAGTACTTC.

The genes are TRBV5-8 and TRBJ2-7; D might be TRBD2 (6 bases). The V end lost 9 bases, the J end lost 2 bases, and 18 bases lay between the germline ends. The V gene's germline CDR1 is SGHTS and CDR2 YDEGEE. This CDR3 has 14 residues. This chain's CDR3 is CAMTAGGEAYEQYF. In nucleotides, the CDR3 is TGTGCCATGACTGCCGGGGGAGAGGCCTACGAGCAGTACTTC.

This rearrangement joins TRBV5-1 to TRBJ1-1; 10 positions agree with TRBD1. CDR1 is SGHRS, CDR2 YFSETQ, per germline. This CDR3 comprises 12 residues. The ends lost 2 bases at V and 10 bases at J; junction bases unmatched: 2. CDR3 nucleotide sequence: TGCGCCAGCAGCTTCGACAGGGGGCGAGCTTTCTTT. It yields the protein CASSFDRGRAFF.

The gene calls are TRBV12-5 and TRBJ1-1; no definite D call. Trimming pared 1 base from V and 6 bases from J, leaving 15 bases between. The length of the CDR3 is 15 residues. Germline V gives CDR1 LGHNT, CDR2 FRNRAP. CDR3 DNA: TGTGCTAGTGGTTTGGAGTGGCGGAGTGAGGCTGAAGCTTTCTTT. Translating it yields CASGLEWRSEAEAFF.

The chain joins TRBV5-4 to TRBJ1-6, with D perhaps matching TRBD1 (6 bases). V dropped 4 bases and J dropped 1 base, with 24 bases sitting between them. The germline CDR1 and CDR2 sequences are SGHNT and YYREEE (reference sequence). CDR3 size: 20 residues. The CDR3 coding sequence is TGTGCCAGCAGCGCCCGAGGAAACAGGGAGGGACCTTCCTATAATTCACCCCTCCACTTT. It encodes CASSARGNREGPSYNSPLHF.

The chain joins TRBV2 to TRBJ1-5; D gene unclear. Between the trimmed V and J ends, which lost 6 bases and 1 base, there was a span of 13 bases. The germline CDR1 and CDR2 sequences are SNHLY and FYNNEI. This CDR3 has 15 residues. The DNA for the CDR3 is TGTGCCAGCAGAGCTGAACGTCACAGCAATCAGCCCCAGCATTTT. Amino acids: CASRAERHSNQPQHF.

The chain recombines TRBV14 with TRBJ2-7, with D possibly TRBD2 on 6 matching bases. Trimming left V 1 base short and J 5 bases short, with 15 bases between. Germline CDR1 reads SGHDN; CDR2 reads FVKESK. The CDR3 covers 15 residues. DNA for the CDR3: TGTGCCAGCAGCCAAGTCGGTGGGAGGCTAAACGAGCAGTACTTC. Protein sequence: CASSQVGGRLNEQYF.

V is TRBV5-8 and J is TRBJ2-2; 11 bases are a match to TRBD2. This CDR3 is built from 16 residues. Trimming removed 4 bases from V and 5 bases from J; junction bases left unmatched: 7. Germline CDR1 is SGHTS and CDR2 is YDEGEE. For the CDR3, the DNA is TGTGCCAGCAGCCGCCCGACTAGCGGGGTTACCGGGGAGCTGTTTTTT. As protein: CASSRPTSGVTGELFF.

The CDR3 region is CASSRTTGWEYGYTF. As DNA, the CDR3 is TGTGCCAGCAGCCGAACGACAGGGTGGGAGTATGGCTACACCTTC. The chain recombines TRBV7-2 with TRBJ1-2; 7 bases are shared with TRBD1. Trimming cost V 5 bases and J 5 bases; bases outside gene matches: 11. Per the germline V gene, CDR1 is SGHTA and CDR2 is FQGNSA. The CDR3 runs to 15 residues.

The chain couples TRBV5-1 to TRBJ1-2; 10 bases map to TRBD1. V was pared by 0 bases and J by 8 bases, with 4 bases of the junction left unmatched. This CDR3 spans 14 amino acids. Germline lookup yields CDR1 SGHRS and CDR2 YFSETQ. CDR3 DNA: TGCGCCAGCAGCTTGGATCGGACAGGGGGAGGCTACACCTTC. Encoded protein: CASSLDRTGGGYTF.

This chain links TRBV5-5 with TRBJ2-5, with 9 bases matching TRBD1. From germline, CDR1 is SGHKS and CDR2 YYEKEE (reference sequence). This CDR3 has 15 amino acids. The trim removed 0 bases at V and 5 bases at J, leaving 5 bases unmatched. Here the CDR3 reads CASSLGTGVRETQYF. The DNA for the CDR3 is TGTGCCAGCAGCTTGGGGACAGGGGTTCGGGAGACCCAGTACTTC.